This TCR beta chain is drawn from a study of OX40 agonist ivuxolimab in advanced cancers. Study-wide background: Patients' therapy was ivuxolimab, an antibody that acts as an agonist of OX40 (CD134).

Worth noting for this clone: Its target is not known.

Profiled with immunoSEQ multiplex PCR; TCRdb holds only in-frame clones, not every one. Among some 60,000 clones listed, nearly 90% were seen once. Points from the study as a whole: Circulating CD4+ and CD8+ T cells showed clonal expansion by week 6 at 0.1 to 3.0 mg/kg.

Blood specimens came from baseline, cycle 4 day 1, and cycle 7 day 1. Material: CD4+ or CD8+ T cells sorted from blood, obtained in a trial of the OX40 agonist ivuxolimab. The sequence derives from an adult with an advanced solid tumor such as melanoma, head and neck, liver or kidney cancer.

CDR3 bases: TGTGCCGTCACAGGGGACACAGATACGCAGTATTTT. Its protein is CAVTGDTDTQYF. V gene TRBV15 combines with J gene TRBJ2-3; 7 nucleotides align to TRBD1. The germline CDR1 and CDR2 sequences are LNHNV and YYDKDF (reference sequence). The CDR3 spans 12 residues. The V gene end was trimmed by 11 bases and the J gene end by 2 bases; junction bases not matched to a gene: 4. Variable domain in full (rest from reference TRBV15 and TRBJ2-3): DAMVIQNPRYQVTQFGKPVTLSCSQTLNHNVMYWYQQKSSQAPKLLFHYYDKDFNNEADTPDNFQSRRPNTSFCFLDIRSPGLGDTAMYLCAVTGDTDTQYFGPGTRLTVL.